The rows below give T cell receptor beta chains drawn from one sample of a study of cytomegalovirus exposure and HLA in healthy donors. TCRdb's table, derived via immunoSEQ multiplex PCR, lists solely in-frame clones and lacks some. Found here are 130,000 to 150,000 clones, around 77% of them singletons; the top ten hold approximately 6.9%. The source material was PBMCs. These receptors were collected from a woman aged 40 to 50 in good health and CMV-seropositive. Both conserved end residues are part of each CDR3.

v_call	j_call	cdr3_aa
TRBV20-1	TRBJ1-2	CSASLQSGYTF
TRBV5-1	TRBJ2-5	CASSLRGSGGGETQYF
TRBV2	TRBJ2-2	CASRSSEATGELFF
TRBV5-1	TRBJ2-1	CASSIGPGNEQFF
TRBV7-9	TRBJ2-7	CASSNSGRDYEQYF
TRBV10-3	TRBJ2-7	CAISPRQNNYEQYF
TRBV7-9	TRBJ2-7	CASSDRGPIDEQYF
TRBV5-1	TRBJ2-1	CASSLGPGQVFGNEQFF
TRBV6-5	TRBJ2-1	CASSYSGSFYNEQFF
TRBV14	TRBJ2-5	CASSHKSGTQYF
TRBV27	TRBJ2-3	CASSGRVPDTQYF
TRBV25-1	TRBJ1-6	CASGWTGVGSPLHF
TRBV6-5	TRBJ1-2	CASRPRQGSGYTF